This TCR beta chain was retrieved from a study of response to subunit inactivated influenza vaccine. TCRdb re-derived calls from the RT-PCR reads in MiXCR, one entry per CDR3 protein. The profile shows about 620,000 distinct CDR3 sequences, 10% to 15% of them singletons. The germline V gene has CDR1 SGDLS and CDR2 YYNGEE. CDR3 length equals 16 residues. V shed 0 bases, J shed 0 bases, and the junction held 2 bases outside the gene matches. In the case of this clonotype: Its antigen is not known.

General study findings and limits: The authors proposed limited new T cell recruitment per seasonal influenza vaccination.

Sequencing was performed on PBMCs from blood, taken on the day of vaccination. The TCR sequence derives from a man between 50 and 59 years old who received an inactivated influenza vaccine. The chain couples TRBV9 to TRBJ2-2; 7 bases line up with TRBD1. The CDR3, as DNA: TGTGCCAGCAGCGTAGCAGGGGGTTCGAACACCGGGGAGCTGTTTTTT. Protein product: CASSVAGGSNTGELFF.